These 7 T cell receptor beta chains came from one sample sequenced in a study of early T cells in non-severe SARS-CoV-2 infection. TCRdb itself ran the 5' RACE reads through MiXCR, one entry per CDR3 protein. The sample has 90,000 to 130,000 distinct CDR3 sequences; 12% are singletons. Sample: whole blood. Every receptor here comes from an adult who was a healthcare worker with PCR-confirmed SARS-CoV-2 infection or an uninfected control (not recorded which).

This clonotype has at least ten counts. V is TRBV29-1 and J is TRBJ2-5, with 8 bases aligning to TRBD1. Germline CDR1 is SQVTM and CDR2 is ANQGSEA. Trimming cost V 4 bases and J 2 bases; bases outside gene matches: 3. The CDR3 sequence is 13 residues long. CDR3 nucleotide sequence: TGCAGCGTTGTAACAGGGGGACAAGAGACCCAGTACTTC. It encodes CSVVTGGQETQYF.

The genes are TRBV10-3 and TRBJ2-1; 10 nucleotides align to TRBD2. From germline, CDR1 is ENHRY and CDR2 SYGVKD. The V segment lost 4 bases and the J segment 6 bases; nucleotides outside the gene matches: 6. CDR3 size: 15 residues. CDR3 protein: CAISAILAGANEQFF. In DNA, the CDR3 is TGTGCCATCAGTGCCATCCTAGCGGGAGCCAATGAGCAGTTCTTC.

The chain's CDR3 is CASSESLDGGSAFF. DNA of the CDR3: TGTGCCAGCAGTGAATCCCTCGACGGAGGTAGCGCTTTCTTT. V and J are TRBV25-1 and TRBJ1-1, with D unresolved. The CDR3 consists of 14 residues. Trimming cost V 1 base and J 11 bases, with 17 bases left between them. The germline gives CDR1 MGHDK, CDR2 SYGVNS.

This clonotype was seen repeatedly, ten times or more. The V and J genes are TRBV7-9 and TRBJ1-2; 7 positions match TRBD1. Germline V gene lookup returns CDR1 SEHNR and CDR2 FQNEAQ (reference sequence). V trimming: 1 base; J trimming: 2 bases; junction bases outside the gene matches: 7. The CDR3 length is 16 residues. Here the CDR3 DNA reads TGTGCCAGCAGCTTAGGGCCCATGACAGGGAACTATGGCTACACCTTC. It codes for CASSLGPMTGNYGYTF.

The CDR3 protein is CASSPSRGRVTNEQFF. In nucleotides, the CDR3 is TGTGCCAGCAGCCCCTCGCGGGGGCGGGTGACAAATGAGCAGTTCTTC. The chain couples TRBV3-1 to TRBJ2-1; tentative D call: TRBD2 (7 bases). Germline lookup yields CDR1 LGHDT and CDR2 YNNKEL (reference sequence). With 4 bases removed from V and 7 bases from J, the gap between germline ends came to 20 bases. This CDR3 is 16 amino acids long.

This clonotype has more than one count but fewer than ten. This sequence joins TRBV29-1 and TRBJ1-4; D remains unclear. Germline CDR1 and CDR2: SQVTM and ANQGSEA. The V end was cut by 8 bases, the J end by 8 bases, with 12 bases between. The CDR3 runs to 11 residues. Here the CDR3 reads CSTGSGEKLFF. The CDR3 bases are TGCAGCACTGGGAGTGGGGAAAAACTGTTTTTT. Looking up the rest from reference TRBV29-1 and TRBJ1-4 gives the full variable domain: SAVISQKPSRDICQRGTSLTIQCQVDSQVTMMFWYRQQPGQSLTLIATANQGSEATYESGFVIDKFPISRPNLTFSTLTVSNMSPEDSSIYLCSTGSGEKLFFGSGTQLSVL.

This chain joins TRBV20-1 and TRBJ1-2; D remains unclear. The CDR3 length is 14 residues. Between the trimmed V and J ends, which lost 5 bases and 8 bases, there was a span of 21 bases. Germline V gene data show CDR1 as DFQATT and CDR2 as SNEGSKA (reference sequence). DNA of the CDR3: TGCAGTGCTTCTCAAGGGTTGCAGGCCCGGGGCTACACCTTC. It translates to CSASQGLQARGYTF.